These T cell receptor beta chains were read from a single sample in a study of shared clonotypes between healthy human individuals. Clones were sequenced by immunoSEQ multiplex PCR, and TCRdb holds only the in-frame ones, with some missing. The sample contains roughly 1,600,000 clones, just under 99% of which appear only once. Sequenced: naive CD4+ T cells sorted from blood. Receptors were obtained from a man aged 25-45 years in good health. CDR3s leave out the opening cysteine and the closing phenylalanine or tryptophan.

v_call cdr3_aa
TRBV2 ASSAPAQEQY
TRBV9 ASSPRGQTTDTQY
TRBV7-6 ASSSLAGVLKNEQF
TRBV14 ASSRDREGWHEQF
TRBV14 ASSQDFVRSTRLPPRNQPQH
TRBV5-1 ASSKEVQETQY
TRBV30 AWKLNNPRGGYT
TRBV5-6 ASSLTGTGGREQY
TRBV9 ASSVAPTGRLQETQY
TRBV7-8 ASSPQGQGGDTQY
TRBV18 ASSPPIGTSGDKNIQY
TRBV7-8 ASSLDPKGPEQY
TRBV19 ASSLYRGEEKLF
TRBV10-1 ASSGNRQGSEAF
TRBV15 ATSRDPRDTQY
TRBV19 ASNERENEQF
TRBV21-1 ASSKVSSSTDTQY
TRBV15 ATSRDRRGAANEKLF
TRBV5-6 ASSLGLAESTDTQY
TRBV7-6 ASSRPYNEQF
TRBV6-5 ASTPGAGYEQY
TRBV2 ASSEALWNSNQPQH
TRBV5-1 ASSLRDRLYEQY
TRBV15 ATSRGLADPYEQY
TRBV7-2 ASSLVTSGRASDTQY
TRBV6-6 ASSYSLFQETQY
TRBV4-1 ASSQDGGIATNEKLF
TRBV11-2 ASRRLRGGNQPQH
TRBV2 ASRVTGPGELF
TRBV28 ASSSVLRYSRTGGIRYEQY
TRBV6-5 ASRAGLYSGELF
TRBV15 ATSVTRTAPGETQY
TRBV28 ASSTPGQGEAF
TRBV5-4 ASSVGASGDTGELF
TRBV10-1 ASSPGTSYEQY
TRBV6-5 ASSLGQGIPYEQY
TRBV6-5 ASTPWGEGGDGYT
TRBV5-4 ASSPPLAGGVNEQF